A selection of T cell receptor beta chains follows, all from one sample in a study of Ad26.COV2.S vaccination and SARS-CoV-2 variants. Sequencing was performed with immunoSEQ multiplex PCR; in TCRdb, only in-frame clones are kept and a portion is missing. The repertoire holds 440,000 or so clones, around 92% seen once, with less than 2% in the top ten. The sample in question was peripheral blood, obtained in a trial of Ad26.COV2.S vaccine versus placebo. These receptors were obtained from a person between 18 and 65 years old who received the Ad26.COV2.S COVID-19 vaccine or a placebo. Both conserved end residues are part of each CDR3. The D gene is left open where the match is weak. Clone size is not always given. Where it is, it says once, few, many or a class for expanded clones.

v_call: TRBV19
clone_size: NA
d_call: NA
j_call: TRBJ1-1
cdr3_aa: CASSRIGLEAFF
cdr3_nt: TGTGCCAGTAGTAGAATTGGCCTTGAAGCTTTCTTT

v_call: TRBV10-3
clone_size: NA
d_call: TRBD1
j_call: TRBJ1-2
cdr3_aa: CAISGDRAPGYTF
cdr3_nt: TGTGCCATCAGTGGGGACAGGGCGCCTGGCTACACCTTC

v_call: TRBV7-9
clone_size: NA
d_call: NA
j_call: TRBJ2-7
cdr3_aa: CASSLMYEQYF
cdr3_nt: TGTGCCAGCAGCTTAATGTACGAGCAGTACTTC

v_call: TRBV6-2/TRBV6-3
clone_size: once
d_call: TRBD1
j_call: TRBJ1-1
cdr3_aa: CASSPSGTVGIGTEAFF
cdr3_nt: TGTGCCAGCAGCCCGAGCGGGACAGTAGGTATTGGAACTGAAGCTTTCTTT

v_call: TRBV5-6
clone_size: NA
d_call: NA
j_call: TRBJ2-1
cdr3_aa: CASSLALNEQFF
cdr3_nt: TGTGCCAGCAGCTTGGCACTTAATGAGCAGTTCTTC

v_call: TRBV30
clone_size: NA
d_call: TRBD2
j_call: TRBJ2-1
cdr3_aa: CAWSDLAGLEQFF
cdr3_nt: TGTGCCTGGAGTGATTTAGCGGGGCTCGAGCAGTTCTTC

v_call: TRBV6-1
clone_size: NA
d_call: NA
j_call: TRBJ2-7
cdr3_aa: CASSEAYRPGSPYEQYF
cdr3_nt: TGTGCCAGCAGTGAAGCCTACCGTCCGGGCTCGCCCTACGAGCAGTACTTC

v_call: TRBV29-1
clone_size: NA
d_call: TRBD1
j_call: TRBJ2-7
cdr3_aa: CSVAGQGPYEQYF
cdr3_nt: TGCAGCGTTGCCGGACAGGGGCCTTACGAGCAGTACTTC

v_call: TRBV28
clone_size: NA
d_call: NA
j_call: TRBJ1-5
cdr3_aa: CASSANQPQHF
cdr3_nt: TGTGCCAGCAGTGCAAATCAGCCCCAGCATTTT

v_call: TRBV9
clone_size: NA
d_call: NA
j_call: TRBJ1-3
cdr3_aa: CASSHGSGNTIYF
cdr3_nt: TGTGCCAGCAGCCACGGCTCTGGAAACACCATATATTTT

v_call: TRBV6-6
clone_size: NA
d_call: NA
j_call: TRBJ2-7
cdr3_aa: CASSADSYEQYF
cdr3_nt: TGTGCCAGCAGTGCGGACAGCTACGAGCAGTACTTC

v_call: TRBV9
clone_size: NA
d_call: TRBD2
j_call: TRBJ2-3
cdr3_aa: CASSTPGTRTTDTQYF
cdr3_nt: TGTGCCAGCAGCACGCCCGGGACTAGGACCACAGATACGCAGTATTTT

v_call: TRBV5-5
clone_size: NA
d_call: TRBD1
j_call: TRBJ1-2
cdr3_aa: CASSLSGQGLHGYTF
cdr3_nt: TGTGCCAGCAGCTTGTCCGGACAGGGCTTGCATGGCTACACCTTC

v_call: TRBV9
clone_size: NA
d_call: TRBD1
j_call: TRBJ2-3
cdr3_aa: CASGPQGALDTQYF
cdr3_nt: TGTGCCAGCGGCCCTCAGGGGGCGTTAGATACGCAGTATTTT

v_call: TRBV12-5
clone_size: few
d_call: NA
j_call: TRBJ2-3
cdr3_aa: CASGLSLYRSTDTQYF
cdr3_nt: TGTGCTAGTGGTTTGAGCCTGTACAGATCCACAGATACGCAGTATTTT

v_call: TRBV19
clone_size: NA
d_call: NA
j_call: TRBJ2-7
cdr3_aa: CASSTGTSYEQYF
cdr3_nt: TGTGCCAGTAGTACAGGGACCTCCTACGAGCAGTACTTC

v_call: TRBV5-1
clone_size: NA
d_call: NA
j_call: TRBJ1-3
cdr3_aa: CASSAWIGTSSGNTIYF
cdr3_nt: TGCGCCAGCAGCGCATGGATCGGGACTAGCTCTGGAAACACCATATATTTT

v_call: TRBV27
clone_size: NA
d_call: NA
j_call: TRBJ2-7
cdr3_aa: CASSFGGGLGEQYF
cdr3_nt: TGTGCCAGCAGTTTTGGGGGGGGCCTCGGGGAGCAGTACTTC

v_call: TRBV15
clone_size: NA
d_call: NA
j_call: TRBJ1-5
cdr3_aa: CATSREVDGNQPQHF
cdr3_nt: TGTGCCACCAGCAGAGAAGTAGATGGCAATCAGCCCCAGCATTTT

v_call: TRBV28
clone_size: NA
d_call: TRBD1
j_call: TRBJ2-4
cdr3_aa: CASRHSGQGLAKNIQYF
cdr3_nt: TGTGCCAGCAGGCATTCCGGACAGGGCCTGGCCAAAAACATTCAGTACTTC

v_call: TRBV27
clone_size: NA
d_call: NA
j_call: TRBJ1-2
cdr3_aa: CASSLSPEGDYGYTF
cdr3_nt: TGTGCCAGCAGTTTATCCCCCGAAGGGGACTATGGCTACACCTTC

v_call: TRBV19
clone_size: NA
d_call: NA
j_call: TRBJ1-4
cdr3_aa: CASSIRLVSYEKLFF
cdr3_nt: TGTGCCAGTAGTATCCGACTCGTGAGCTATGAAAAACTGTTTTTT

v_call: TRBV7-9
clone_size: NA
d_call: NA
j_call: TRBJ2-3
cdr3_aa: CASRSSRELFTDTQYF
cdr3_nt: TGTGCCAGCAGATCGTCAAGGGAACTATTCACAGATACGCAGTATTTT

v_call: TRBV28
clone_size: NA
d_call: TRBD2
j_call: TRBJ2-3
cdr3_aa: CASSTILAGGADTQYF
cdr3_nt: TGTGCCAGCAGTACGATACTAGCGGGGGGAGCAGATACGCAGTATTTT

v_call: TRBV5-1
clone_size: few
d_call: TRBD1
j_call: TRBJ2-7
cdr3_aa: CASNMGGQGNYEQYF
cdr3_nt: TGCGCCAGCAACATGGGGGGACAGGGGAACTACGAGCAGTACTTC

v_call: TRBV4-3
clone_size: NA
d_call: NA
j_call: TRBJ2-2
cdr3_aa: CASSQERYSNTGELFF
cdr3_nt: TGCGCCAGCAGCCAAGAACGGTACTCGAACACCGGGGAGCTGTTTTTT

v_call: TRBV5-5
clone_size: NA
d_call: NA
j_call: TRBJ1-3
cdr3_aa: CASSLGIVSGNTIYF
cdr3_nt: TGTGCCAGCAGCTTGGGCATAGTTTCTGGAAACACCATATATTTT

v_call: TRBV5-6
clone_size: NA
d_call: TRBD1
j_call: TRBJ2-7
cdr3_aa: CASSKDRGYNYEQYF
cdr3_nt: TGTGCCAGCAGCAAGGACAGGGGATACAACTACGAGCAGTACTTC

v_call: TRBV27
clone_size: NA
d_call: NA
j_call: TRBJ2-5
cdr3_aa: CATGDQETQYF
cdr3_nt: TGTGCCACCGGGGACCAAGAGACCCAGTACTTC

v_call: TRBV3-1/TRBV3-2
clone_size: NA
d_call: NA
j_call: TRBJ1-1
cdr3_aa: CASSQDFGHTEAFF
cdr3_nt: TGTGCCAGCAGCCAAGATTTTGGGCACACTGAAGCTTTCTTT

v_call: TRBV27
clone_size: once
d_call: TRBD1
j_call: TRBJ1-2
cdr3_aa: CASSPIDRVNGYTF
cdr3_nt: TGTGCCAGCAGTCCTATAGACAGGGTAAATGGCTACACCTTC

v_call: TRBV28
clone_size: NA
d_call: NA
j_call: TRBJ2-7
cdr3_aa: CASSSLTGSYEQYF
cdr3_nt: TGTGCCAGCAGTTCCCTGACAGGTTCCTACGAGCAGTACTTC

v_call: TRBV7-2
clone_size: NA
d_call: TRBD2
j_call: TRBJ2-1
cdr3_aa: CASSLVGLARDEQFF
cdr3_nt: TGTGCCAGCAGCTTAGTGGGACTAGCTAGGGATGAGCAGTTCTTC

v_call: TRBV7-2
clone_size: NA
d_call: TRBD1
j_call: TRBJ1-6
cdr3_aa: CASSLVGTGNSPLHF
cdr3_nt: TGTGCCAGCAGCTTAGTTGGGACAGGCAATTCACCCCTCCACTTT

v_call: TRBV5-5
clone_size: NA
d_call: NA
j_call: TRBJ2-5
cdr3_aa: CASSFDNRGETQYF
cdr3_nt: TGTGCCAGCAGCTTTGACAACCGGGGGGAGACCCAGTACTTC

v_call: TRBV7-6
clone_size: few
d_call: TRBD1
j_call: TRBJ2-5
cdr3_aa: CASSLAYPGQDGYQETQYF
cdr3_nt: TGTGCCAGCAGCTTAGCGTATCCTGGACAGGATGGATACCAAGAGACCCAGTACTTC

v_call: TRBV6-2/TRBV6-3
clone_size: NA
d_call: TRBD1
j_call: TRBJ1-2
cdr3_aa: CASSAGQGRIHGYTF
cdr3_nt: TGTGCCAGCAGCGCTGGACAGGGGAGAATTCATGGCTACACCTTC

v_call: TRBV10-1
clone_size: NA
d_call: TRBD1
j_call: TRBJ1-2
cdr3_aa: CAVGDRENCGYTF
cdr3_nt: TGCGCCGTCGGGGACAGGGAAAATTGTGGCTACACCTTC

v_call: TRBV5-5
clone_size: NA
d_call: TRBD1
j_call: TRBJ2-1
cdr3_aa: CASSYGGQGVNEQFF
cdr3_nt: TGTGCCAGCAGCTATGGGGGACAGGGGGTCAATGAGCAGTTCTTC

v_call: TRBV28
clone_size: NA
d_call: TRBD1
j_call: TRBJ2-7
cdr3_aa: CASRTSAPGQGGNGQYF
cdr3_nt: TGTGCCAGCAGAACCTCGGCCCCGGGACAGGGGGGAAACGGGCAGTACTTC

v_call: TRBV18
clone_size: once
d_call: NA
j_call: TRBJ1-1
cdr3_aa: CASSPRDNRNTEAFF
cdr3_nt: TGTGCCAGCTCACCACGAGACAACCGAAACACTGAAGCTTTCTTT

v_call: TRBV18
clone_size: NA
d_call: NA
j_call: TRBJ1-1
cdr3_aa: CASSTSDSYTEAFF
cdr3_nt: TGTGCCAGCTCAACATCGGACAGTTACACTGAAGCTTTCTTT